This T cell receptor beta chain was retrieved from a study of cytomegalovirus exposure and HLA in healthy donors. Points on this clone: What it binds is not known.

The primer mix had 60 Vbeta and 13 Jbeta primers. Original data processing: Roughly 10 million shared chains were among the roughly 80 million unique TCR beta chains that a later analysis counted. The table came from immunoSEQ multiplex PCR; TCRdb's copy has only in-frame clones and leaves some out. For V, J and clone size, that table is used; D and trimming come from the DNA. The sample has 60,000 to 70,000 clones, 65% to 85% seen once. V lost 8 bases to trimming and J lost 1 base; unmatched junction nucleotides: 6. This CDR3 region has 16 residues. CDR1 and CDR2 from the germline V gene are SGHTA and FQGNSA. Study findings and constraints: Diagnosis of cytomegalovirus status made by the classifier reportedly showed high specificity and sensitivity.

The source is a woman in her twenties or thirties in good health and CMV-seronegative. This chain links TRBV7-2 with TRBJ2-6; 9 positions match TRBD1. Specimen: PBMCs. The CDR3 DNA sequence: TGTGCCAGCTCGGACAGGGGCAGTTCTGGGGCCAACGTCCTGACTTTC. This sequence encodes CASSDRGSSGANVLTF.